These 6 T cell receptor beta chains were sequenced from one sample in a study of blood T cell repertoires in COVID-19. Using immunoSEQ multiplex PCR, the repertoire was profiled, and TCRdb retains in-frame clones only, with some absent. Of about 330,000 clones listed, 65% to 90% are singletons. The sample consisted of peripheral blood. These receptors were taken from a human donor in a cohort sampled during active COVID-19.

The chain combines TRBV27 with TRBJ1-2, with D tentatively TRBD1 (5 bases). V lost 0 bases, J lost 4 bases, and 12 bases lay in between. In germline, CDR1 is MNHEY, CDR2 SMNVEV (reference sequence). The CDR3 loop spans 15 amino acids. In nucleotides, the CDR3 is TGTGCCAGCAGTTTATCGCCAGGGCTGGTCTATGGCTACACCTTC. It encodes CASSLSPGLVYGYTF.

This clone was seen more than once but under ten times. The CDR3: CATSTRLSNQPQHF. The DNA for the CDR3 is TGTGCCACCAGTACGAGACTCAGCAATCAGCCCCAGCATTTT. The rearrangement links TRBV15 to TRBJ1-5; no clear D gene. The CDR3 is 14 residues long. Germline V gene data show CDR1 as LNHNV and CDR2 as YYDKDF (reference sequence). Trimming cost V 6 bases and J 1 base, with 10 bases left between them.

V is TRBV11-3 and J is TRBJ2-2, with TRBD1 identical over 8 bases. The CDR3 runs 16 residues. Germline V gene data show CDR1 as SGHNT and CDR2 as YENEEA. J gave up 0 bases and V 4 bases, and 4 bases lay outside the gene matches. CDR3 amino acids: CASSWTGISNTGELFF. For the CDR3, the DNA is TGTGCCAGCAGCTGGACAGGGATTTCGAACACCGGGGAGCTGTTTTTT. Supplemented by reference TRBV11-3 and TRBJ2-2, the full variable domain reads EAGVVQSPRYKIIEKKQPVAFWCNPISGHNTLYWYLQNLGQGPELLIRYENEEAVDDSQLPKDRFSAERLKGVDSTLKIQPAELGDSAVYLCASSWTGISNTGELFFGEGSRLTVL.

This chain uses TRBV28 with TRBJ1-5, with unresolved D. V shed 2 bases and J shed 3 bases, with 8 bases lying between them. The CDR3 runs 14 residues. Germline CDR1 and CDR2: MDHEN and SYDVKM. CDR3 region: CASSLVQINQPQHF. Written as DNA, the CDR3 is TGTGCCAGCAGTTTAGTACAGATCAATCAGCCCCAGCATTTT.

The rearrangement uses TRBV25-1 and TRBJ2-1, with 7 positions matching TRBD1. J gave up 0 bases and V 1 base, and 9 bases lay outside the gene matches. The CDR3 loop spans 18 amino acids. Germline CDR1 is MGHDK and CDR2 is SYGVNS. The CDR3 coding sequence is TGTGCCAGCAGTGAATTGGAAGGGGGCGCCAGCTCCTACAATGAGCAGTTCTTC. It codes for CASSELEGGASSYNEQFF. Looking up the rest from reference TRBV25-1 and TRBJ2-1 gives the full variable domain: EADIYQTPRYLVIGTGKKITLECSQTMGHDKMYWYQQDPGMELHLIHYSYGVNSTEKGDLSSESTVSRIRTEHFPLTLESARPSHTSQYLCASSELEGGASSYNEQFFGPGTRLTVL.

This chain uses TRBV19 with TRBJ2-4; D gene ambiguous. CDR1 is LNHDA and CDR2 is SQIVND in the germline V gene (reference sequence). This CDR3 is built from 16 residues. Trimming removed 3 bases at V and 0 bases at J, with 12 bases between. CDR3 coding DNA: TGTGCCAGTAGTATGAGCATCTCCCTAGCCAAAAACATTCAGTACTTC. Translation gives CASSMSISLAKNIQYF. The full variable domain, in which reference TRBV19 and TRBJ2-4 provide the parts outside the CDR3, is DGGITQSPKYLFRKEGQNVTLSCEQNLNHDAMYWYRQDPGQGLRLIYYSQIVNDFQKGDIAEGYSVSREKKESFPLTVTSAQKNPTAFYLCASSMSISLAKNIQYFGAGTRLSVL.